These T cell receptor beta chains were read from a single sample in a study of response to subunit inactivated influenza vaccine. Using its own MiXCR run on the RT-PCR reads, TCRdb lists one record per CDR3 protein. The sample has hundreds of thousands of distinct CDR3 sequences, roughly 11% seen once. The sequenced sample was PBMCs from blood, obtained more than 35 days after vaccination. The receptors come from a middle-aged man who received an inactivated influenza vaccine. Each CDR3 is given with its conserved first and last residue. A D gene is named only where the DNA matches it firmly. Not all rows give a size; the values are once, few, many and, for expanded clones, a class.

CDR3aa	CDR3nt	j_gene	v_gene	abundance	d_gene
CASSKFSDLGSNEQFF	TGTGCCAGCAGCAAGTTCTCGGACCTAGGGTCAAATGAGCAGTTCTTC	TRBJ2-1	TRBV7-9	NA	NA
CSVHGTSGFNEQFF	TGCAGCGTGCACGGGACTAGCGGGTTCAATGAGCAGTTCTTC	TRBJ2-1	TRBV29-1	many	TRBD2
CASSPEPGQETQYF	TGTGCCAGCAGCCCGGAGCCGGGGCAAGAGACCCAGTACTTC	TRBJ2-5	TRBV11-2	NA	NA
CASSSRDRANNEQFF	TGTGCCAGCAGTTCCCGGGACAGGGCGAACAATGAGCAGTTCTTC	TRBJ2-1	TRBV12-3/TRBV12-4	many	TRBD1
CASSVERDTDTQYF	TGTGCCAGCAGCGTAGAACGGGACACAGATACGCAGTATTTT	TRBJ2-3	TRBV9	few	NA
CASSGSGRSGANVLTF	TGTGCCAGCAGTGGTAGCGGGAGATCCGGGGCCAACGTCCTGACTTTC	TRBJ2-6	TRBV6-1	few	TRBD2
CASSSGDTYEQYF	TGTGCCAGCAGCTCAGGGGATACCTACGAGCAGTACTTC	TRBJ2-7	TRBV6-1	few	NA
CASSLLRRDTQYF	TGTGCCAGCAGCTTATTACGGAGAGATACGCAGTATTTT	TRBJ2-3	TRBV11-2	many	NA
CASSGDRLNTEAFF	TGTGCCAGCAGCGGGGACAGGTTAAACACTGAAGCTTTCTTT	TRBJ1-1	TRBV5-5	few	TRBD1
CASSYRGVRDTQYF	TGTGCCAGCAGTTACAGAGGCGTTAGGGATACGCAGTATTTT	TRBJ2-3	TRBV6-2/TRBV6-3	NA	NA
CASRDIRTGKSYGYTF	TGCGCCAGCAGGGATATTCGGACAGGGAAGAGCTATGGCTACACCTTC	TRBJ1-2	TRBV5-1	NA	TRBD1
CASSQDWGEEETQYF	TGCGCCAGCAGCCAAGATTGGGGGGAGGAAGAGACCCAGTACTTC	TRBJ2-5	TRBV4-3	few	NA
CASSTSRTRIEHTEAFF	TGTGCCAGCAGCACCTCTCGGACACGGATAGAACACACTGAAGCTTTCTTT	TRBJ1-1	TRBV7-9	few	NA
CASSLVGTGLRRVDEQFF	TGCGCCAGCAGCTTGGTCGGGACGGGCTTACGGCGGGTCGATGAGCAGTTCTTC	TRBJ2-1	TRBV5-1	few	NA
CASTKDIGLAKNIQYF	TGTGCCAGCACCAAGGACATCGGGTTAGCCAAAAACATTCAGTACTTC	TRBJ2-4	TRBV6-2/TRBV6-3	few	NA
CASTDRRGQPQHF	TGTGCCAGCACCGACCGGAGGGGTCAGCCCCAGCATTTT	TRBJ1-5	TRBV6-2/TRBV6-3	few	NA
CATSDFGNEQYF	TGTGCCACCAGTGATTTTGGTAACGAGCAGTACTTC	TRBJ2-7	TRBV24-1	NA	NA
CASQPGTASGEQYF	TGTGCCAGCCAACCCGGGACCGCCTCTGGCGAGCAGTACTTC	TRBJ2-7	TRBV27	NA	NA
CASSQVPGVGDGYTF	TGCGCCAGCAGCCAAGTACCGGGGGTTGGCGATGGCTACACCTTC	TRBJ1-2	TRBV4-1	few	NA
CSATAGTSFRETQYF	TGCAGTGCCACGGCCGGGACTAGTTTTCGAGAGACCCAGTACTTC	TRBJ2-5	TRBV20-1	few	TRBD2
CASSPGLAGSGEQYF	TGTGCCAGCAGCCCGGGACTAGCGGGTTCAGGGGAGCAGTACTTC	TRBJ2-7	TRBV7-2	few	TRBD2
CASSREGTSYGYTF	TGTGCCAGCAGCAGGGAGGGGACGAGCTATGGCTACACCTTC	TRBJ1-2	TRBV12-3/TRBV12-4	many	NA
CASSDPGQGFDNSPLHF	TGTGCCAGCAGTGACCCGGGACAGGGCTTTGATAATTCACCCCTCCACTTT	TRBJ1-6	TRBV25-1	NA	TRBD1
CASSRRWGHETQYF	TGTGCCAGCAGCCGAAGATGGGGACATGAGACCCAGTACTTC	TRBJ2-5	TRBV7-2	NA	NA
CASKRDVGMVEAFF	TGTGCCAGCAAACGGGACGTCGGTATGGTAGAAGCTTTCTTT	TRBJ1-1	TRBV12-3/TRBV12-4	NA	NA
CAIQTSENNEQFF	TGTGCCATCCAGACTAGCGAGAACAATGAGCAGTTCTTC	TRBJ2-1	TRBV10-3	few	TRBD2
CASSSYNRGVYEQYF	TGTGCCAGCAGTTCATACAACCGGGGGGTCTACGAGCAGTACTTC	TRBJ2-7	TRBV12-3/TRBV12-4	few	TRBD2
CAISVTGPTGELFF	TGTGCCATCAGTGTCACCGGACCCACCGGGGAGCTGTTTTTT	TRBJ2-2	TRBV10-3	NA	NA
CSAISASDSPLHF	TGCAGTGCTATATCAGCTTCGGATTCACCCCTCCACTTT	TRBJ1-6	TRBV20-1	few	NA
CATSRDLGYEQFF	TGTGCCACCAGCAGAGATCTTGGATATGAGCAGTTCTTC	TRBJ2-1	TRBV15	many	NA
CASSSVGDGYTF	TGTGCCAGCAGCTCAGTTGGGGATGGCTACACCTTC	TRBJ1-2	TRBV7-9	many	NA
CSADDRYQETQYF	TGCAGTGCTGACGACAGATACCAAGAGACCCAGTACTTC	TRBJ2-5	TRBV20-1	few	NA
CASSPSGRGGTQYF	TGTGCCAGCAGCCCTAGCGGGCGGGGAGGGACCCAGTACTTC	TRBJ2-5	TRBV12-3/TRBV12-4	few	TRBD2
CASSPRPNYNEQFF	TGTGCCAGCAGCCCGAGACCCAACTACAATGAGCAGTTCTTC	TRBJ2-1	TRBV7-2	many	NA